Presented here are 28 T cell receptor beta chains from one specimen sequenced in a study of T cell therapy after organ transplantation. The antigens for these receptors are not known. Profiling relied on immunoSEQ multiplex PCR, and the TCRdb table lists in-frame clones only, not all of them. In the table there are about 20,000 clones, roughly 84% of which are singletons. The time point denotes: 20-29 weeks after completion of therapy. Here the sequenced sample was CD8+ T cells from blood, taken after autologous CMV-specific T cell therapy. Source of these receptors: a human patient who had received a solid organ transplant and had CMV disease. Some T cells may trace back to the graft donor.

The V call is TRBV30, the J call TRBJ2-5, with D unclear. Germline V gene sequence: CDR1 GTSNPN, CDR2 SVGIG (reference sequence). Deletions cut 2 bases from V and 3 bases from J, with 13 bases between. The CDR3 contains 14 residues. The DNA of the CDR3 is TGTGCCTGGAGTTTTCGGTCACCAGAAGAGACCCAGTACTTC. Its translation is CAWSFRSPEETQYF.

V usage is TRBV6-5 and J usage is TRBJ2-2, with 8 positions matching TRBD1. Germline V CDR1 and CDR2: MNHEY, SVGAGI. Unmatched junction bases numbered 12, after V lost 8 bases and J lost 7 bases. The CDR3 is 15 residues long. The DNA of the CDR3 is TGTGCCAGCCAAGAGGGACAGGCTTACATCGGGGAGCTGTTTTTT. Its protein is CASQEGQAYIGELFF.

The V gene is TRBV27, the J gene TRBJ1-3; no reliable D call. Looked up from germline, CDR1 is MNHEY and CDR2 is SMNVEV (reference sequence). The CDR3 has 14 amino acids. V was pared by 8 bases and J by 2 bases, with 13 bases between. CDR3: CASSPGLAGNTIYF. The CDR3 DNA sequence: TGTGCCAGCTCCCCGGGATTGGCTGGAAACACCATATATTTT.

J is TRBJ1-1 and V is TRBV5-1, with no clear D. The V end was cut by 4 bases, the J end by 8 bases, with 9 bases between. The CDR3 runs to 11 residues. Germline values: CDR1 SGHRS, CDR2 YFSETQ. The CDR3 protein is CASSLRSEAFF. DNA of the CDR3: TGCGCCAGCAGCCTCAGGTCCGAAGCTTTCTTT.

This clone was seen only once. This CDR3 is CASSDGGGPEAYF. Written as DNA, the CDR3 is TGTGCCAGCAGTGACGGGGGGGGCCCCGAAGCATATTTT. V and J are TRBV6-1 and TRBJ2-3; TRBD2 aligns across 8 bases. V dropped 3 bases and J dropped 15; count of bases not matched to a gene: 11. Looked up from germline, CDR1 is MNHNS and CDR2 is SASEGT. This CDR3 has 13 residues.

This clone is medium-sized (0.01 to 0.1%) by share. The chain is built from TRBV13 and TRBJ2-4; D perhaps matches TRBD2 (5 bases). Trimming cost V 5 bases and J 7 bases, with 15 bases left between them. The CDR3 covers 14 residues. The V gene's germline CDR1 is PRHDT and CDR2 FYEKMQ (reference sequence). This chain's CDR3 is CASSLSGTENIQYF. CDR3 DNA sequence: TGTGCCAGCAGCCTCAGCGGAACAGAGAACATTCAGTACTTC.

The CDR3 is CASSRDSGTTYEQYF. CDR3 coding DNA: TGTGCCAGTAGTAGAGACAGCGGGACGACCTACGAGCAGTACTTC. The J gene is TRBJ2-7, the V gene TRBV19; 7 bases match TRBD2. The CDR3 is made up of 15 amino acids. V gave up 4 bases and J gave up 2 bases; unmatched junction bases: 8. Germline assignment: CDR1 LNHDA and CDR2 SQIVND (reference sequence).

The V gene is TRBV6-5, the J gene TRBJ2-7; D is possibly TRBD2 (8 bases). The CDR3 runs 15 residues. CDR1 and CDR2 (germline): MNHEY, SVGAGI. Trimming cost V 8 bases and J 3 bases, with 20 bases left between them. The CDR3 protein is CASYQGGSGDYEQYF. The CDR3 DNA reads as TGTGCCAGCTACCAGGGGGGTAGCGGGGACTACGAGCAGTACTTC.

The chain recombines TRBV7-6 with TRBJ2-7; D is undetermined. V was clipped by 4 bases and J by 7 bases, with 8 bases between them. Germline CDR1 SGHVS, CDR2 FNYEAQ. The CDR3 contains 11 residues. Here the CDR3 DNA reads TGTGCCAGCAGCTCAGACCTAGAGCAGTACTTC. It yields the protein CASSSDLEQYF.

The rearrangement joins TRBV30 to TRBJ1-1, with D possibly matching TRBD1 (6 bases). V lost 3 bases and J lost 2, with 10 bases in between. Germline CDR1 reads GTSNPN; CDR2 reads SVGIG (reference sequence). The CDR3 loop spans 13 amino acids. CDR3 region: CAWRRTVNTEAFF. The CDR3 nucleotides read TGTGCCTGGAGGAGGACAGTAAACACTGAAGCTTTCTTT.

V gene TRBV7-9 combines with J gene TRBJ2-1; TRBD2 matches 8 bases. This CDR3 comprises 15 residues. With V trimmed by 1 base and J by 5 bases, 4 bases remained unmatched. From germline, CDR1 is SEHNR and CDR2 FQNEAQ (reference sequence). The DNA for the CDR3 is TGTGCCAGCAGCTTAGGGGCTAGCGGGCACAATGAGCAGTTCTTC. As protein: CASSLGASGHNEQFF.

The genes are TRBV2 and TRBJ2-1; 10 nucleotides agree with TRBD1. With 4 bases clipped from V and 7 bases from J, the junction kept 4 bases outside the gene matches. The CDR3 runs 14 residues. Germline V lookup: CDR1 SNHLY, CDR2 FYNNEI. CDR3 region: CASSGTGGGNEQFF. The CDR3 DNA sequence: TGTGCCAGCAGTGGGACAGGGGGTGGGAATGAGCAGTTCTTC.

The chain employs TRBV27 and TRBJ2-1; 15 nucleotides line up with TRBD2. The CDR3 runs 16 residues. CDR1 is MNHEY and CDR2 is SMNVEV in the germline V gene (reference sequence). With 7 bases clipped from V and 3 bases from J, the junction kept 4 bases outside the gene matches. CDR3 DNA: TGTGCCAGCAAGGGACTAGCGGGAGGACTCTACAATGAGCAGTTCTTC. Protein sequence: CASKGLAGGLYNEQFF.

The chain combines TRBV6-5 with TRBJ2-5; D is perhaps TRBD2 (5 bases). CDR1 and CDR2 from the germline V gene are MNHEY and SVGAGI. The germline V and J ends were trimmed by 8 bases and 5 bases, with 18 bases remaining between them. The CDR3 spans 14 residues. CDR3 region: CASGLSLVGETQYF. The CDR3, as DNA: TGTGCCAGCGGGTTGTCACTAGTCGGGGAGACCCAGTACTTC.

The chain carries TRBV4-2 and TRBJ2-5, with TRBD2 matching 7 bases. CDR3 length: 15 residues. After removal of 1 base from V and 4 bases from J, the junction contained 6 bases not matched to a gene. Germline assignment: CDR1 LGHNA and CDR2 YNFKEQ. CDR3: CASSQGEGEGETQYF. In DNA form, the CDR3 reads TGTGCCAGCAGCCAAGGGGAAGGGGAGGGAGAGACCCAGTACTTC.

The CDR3 DNA follows: TGTGCCAGCAGCTTAATTAGCGGGAGTCTCAATGAGCAGTTCTTC. It yields the protein CASSLISGSLNEQFF. The rearrangement joins TRBV7-6 to TRBJ2-1, with 9 bases matching TRBD2. CDR3 length: 15 amino acids. J was trimmed by 6 bases and V by 2 bases; bases with no gene match: 5. In germline, CDR1 is SGHVS, CDR2 FNYEAQ.

The chain employs TRBV27 and TRBJ2-2; 7 nucleotides align to TRBD1. Germline V gene lookup returns CDR1 MNHEY and CDR2 SMNVEV (reference sequence). CDR3 length: 16 amino acids. V was clipped by 4 bases and J by 4 bases; unmatched bases: 9. The CDR3 DNA sequence: TGTGCCAGCAGTTCCAGGACAGGAGAACTCACCGGGGAGCTGTTTTTT. Translated: CASSSRTGELTGELFF.

A word on this clone: An end of the junction does not agree with germline; a read error may underlie this. J is TRBJ2-7 and V is TRBV5-8, with D hard to call. Germline V CDR1 and CDR2: SGHTS, YDEGEE. CDR3 length equals 10 residues. This chain's CDR3 is CASSLVEILF. In DNA form, the CDR3 reads TGTGCCAGCAGCTTGGTGGAGATCCTATTC.

The V call is TRBV7-3, the J call TRBJ2-3; perhaps TRBD2 as D (6 bases). The V end was cut by 8 bases, the J end by 0 bases, with 15 bases between. There are 15 residues in the CDR3. Germline V gives CDR1 SGHTA, CDR2 FQGTGA. The CDR3 protein is CASGLRGVSTDTQYF. The CDR3 DNA sequence: TGTGCCAGCGGCCTTCGCGGGGTTAGCACAGATACGCAGTATTTT.

This clone was seen a single time. J is TRBJ2-1 and V is TRBV7-9, with TRBD2 identical over 8 bases. The germline V gene encodes CDR1 SEHNR and CDR2 FQNEAQ (reference sequence). CDR3 length: 15 residues. V dropped 1 base and J dropped 9; count of bases not matched to a gene: 8. CDR3 nucleotide sequence: TGTGCCAGCAGCTTAGAAGGTCTAGCGGGCAGTGAGCAGTTCTTC. The encoded protein is CASSLEGLAGSEQFF.

This clone was counted only a few times. V gene TRBV12-5 combines with J gene TRBJ2-7, with 7 positions matching TRBD1. The germline gives CDR1 LGHNT, CDR2 FRNRAP. The CDR3 has 15 amino acids. V shed 5 bases and J 4 bases; nucleotides not matched to a gene: 11. CDR3 loop: CASGASPGQSYEQYF. In DNA form, the CDR3 reads TGTGCTAGTGGTGCCAGCCCGGGACAGTCATACGAGCAGTACTTC.

In its sample, this clone ranks as medium-sized. The chain uses TRBV6-1 and TRBJ2-5, with D perhaps matching TRBD1 or TRBD2 (7 bases each). Trimming pared 1 base from V and 4 bases from J, leaving 13 bases between. Germline loops: CDR1 MNHNS, CDR2 SASEGT. CDR3 length: 15 amino acids. The CDR3 loop reads CASSEEAGGAETQYF. The CDR3 coding sequence is TGTGCCAGCAGTGAAGAAGCAGGGGGGGCAGAGACCCAGTACTTC.

The rearrangement links TRBV19 to TRBJ1-1, with 7 bases lining up with TRBD1. Germline CDR1 LNHDA, CDR2 SQIVND (reference sequence). Trimming cost V 3 bases and J 1 base; bases outside gene matches: 5. This CDR3 spans 15 amino acids. The CDR3 sequence: CASSIRQGGNTEAFF. Here the CDR3 DNA reads TGTGCCAGTAGTATCCGACAGGGAGGGAACACTGAAGCTTTCTTT.

This clone was seen a handful of times. V usage is TRBV6-4 and J usage is TRBJ2-3, with 11 bases that match TRBD2. The CDR3 length is 15 residues. Germline CDR1 reads MRHNA; CDR2 reads SNTAGT. V shed 0 bases and J 4 bases; nucleotides not matched to a gene: 0. For the CDR3, the DNA is TGTGCCAGCAGTGACTCTAGCGGGGGGGCAGATACGCAGTATTTT. Protein sequence: CASSDSSGGADTQYF.

The gene calls are TRBV5-6 and TRBJ1-1; D is ambiguous. V dropped 1 base and J dropped 1 base, with 11 bases sitting between them. The CDR3 loop spans 15 amino acids. CDR1 is SGHDT, CDR2 YYEEEE, per germline. The CDR3, as DNA: TGTGCCAGCAGCTTGTGGGGATTCGCGAACACTGAAGCTTTCTTT. This translates into CASSLWGFANTEAFF.

V gene TRBV10-3 combines with J gene TRBJ2-5, with D maybe TRBD2 (5 bases). Germline V gene sequence: CDR1 ENHRY, CDR2 SYGVKD. The CDR3 runs to 14 residues. V lost 7 bases, J lost 1 base, and 13 bases lay in between. Here the CDR3 reads CAINEGDFQETQYF. In DNA, the CDR3 is TGTGCCATCAACGAGGGAGATTTCCAAGAGACCCAGTACTTC.

This clone appeared a single time. The chain uses TRBV11-3 and TRBJ2-1; 10 bases line up with TRBD2. The CDR3 has 15 amino acids. Germline V gene data show CDR1 as SGHNT and CDR2 as YENEEA. The trim removed 2 bases at V and 4 bases at J, leaving 2 bases unmatched. The CDR3 coding sequence is TGTGCCAGCAGCTTATCACTAGCGGGGTACAATGAGCAGTTCTTC. It yields the protein CASSLSLAGYNEQFF. The variable domain in full, completed from reference TRBV11-3 and TRBJ2-1, reads EAGVVQSPRYKIIEKKQPVAFWCNPISGHNTLYWYLQNLGQGPELLIRYENEEAVDDSQLPKDRFSAERLKGVDSTLKIQPAELGDSAVYLCASSLSLAGYNEQFFGPGTRLTVL.

The chain uses TRBV27 and TRBJ1-1, with no clear D. Trimming removed 7 bases at V and 1 base at J, with 13 bases between. The CDR3 is made up of 14 amino acids. Looked up from germline, CDR1 is MNHEY and CDR2 is SMNVEV (reference sequence). The CDR3 protein is CASMGWPKNTEAFF. The CDR3 DNA sequence: TGTGCCAGCATGGGCTGGCCGAAGAACACTGAAGCTTTCTTT.